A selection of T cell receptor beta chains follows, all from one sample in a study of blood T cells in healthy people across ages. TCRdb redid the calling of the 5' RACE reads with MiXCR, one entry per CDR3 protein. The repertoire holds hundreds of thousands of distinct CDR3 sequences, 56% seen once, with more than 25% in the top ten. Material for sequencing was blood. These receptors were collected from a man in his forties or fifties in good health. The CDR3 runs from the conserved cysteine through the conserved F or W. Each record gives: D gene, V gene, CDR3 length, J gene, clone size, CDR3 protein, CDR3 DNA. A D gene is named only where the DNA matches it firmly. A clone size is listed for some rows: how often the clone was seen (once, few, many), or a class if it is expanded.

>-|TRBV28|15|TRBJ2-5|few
CASILGAKGQETQYF
TGTGCCAGCATTCTCGGGGCCAAGGGCCAAGAGACCCAGTACTTC
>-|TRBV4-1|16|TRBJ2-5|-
CASSQVGQDLQETQYF
TGCGCCAGCAGCCAAGTGGGGCAGGATCTACAAGAGACCCAGTACTTC
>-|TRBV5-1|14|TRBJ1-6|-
CASSRRDSNSPLHF
TGCGCCAGCAGCCGCCGGGACTCAAATTCACCCCTCCACTTT
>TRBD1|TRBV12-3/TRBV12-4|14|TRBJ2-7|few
CASSPTGGQYEQYF
TGTGCCAGCAGTCCTACAGGGGGCCAATACGAGCAGTACTTC
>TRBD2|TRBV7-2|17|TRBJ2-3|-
CASSLQSGRGNTDTQYF
TGTGCCAGCAGCCTCCAGAGCGGGAGGGGTAACACAGATACGCAGTATTTT
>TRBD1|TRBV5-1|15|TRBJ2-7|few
CASSVSRDSSPEQYF
TGCGCCAGCAGCGTGTCCCGGGACAGTAGCCCCGAGCAGTACTTC
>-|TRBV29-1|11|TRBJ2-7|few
CSVNVGPEQYF
TGCAGCGTAAACGTCGGACCCGAGCAGTACTTC
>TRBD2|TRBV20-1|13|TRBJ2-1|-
CSARTSPSNEQFF
TGCAGTGCTAGGACTAGCCCCAGCAATGAGCAGTTCTTC
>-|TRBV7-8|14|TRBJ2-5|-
CASSFLLLKETQYF
TGTGCCAGCAGCTTCCTGCTCTTAAAAGAGACCCAGTACTTC
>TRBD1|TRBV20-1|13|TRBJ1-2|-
CSARERGPYGYTF
TGCAGTGCTAGAGAGAGGGGGCCTTATGGCTACACCTTC
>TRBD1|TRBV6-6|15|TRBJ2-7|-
CASSPRGTAVYEQYF
TGTGCCAGCAGTCCCAGAGGGACAGCTGTATACGAGCAGTACTTC
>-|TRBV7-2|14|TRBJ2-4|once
CASSLAQDRNIQYF
TGTGCCAGCAGCTTAGCGCAGGATAGGAACATTCAGTACTTC
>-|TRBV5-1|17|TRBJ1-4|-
CASSLKRPVNPGEKLFF
TGCGCCAGCAGCTTGAAACGGCCGGTGAATCCGGGGGAAAAACTGTTTTTT
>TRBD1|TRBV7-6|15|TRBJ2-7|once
CASSRGQPKVYEQYF
TGTGCCAGCAGCAGGGGACAGCCCAAGGTCTACGAGCAGTACTTC
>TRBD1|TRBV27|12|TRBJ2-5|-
CASATGGETQYF
TGTGCCAGCGCGACAGGGGGAGAGACCCAGTACTTC
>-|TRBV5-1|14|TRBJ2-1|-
CASSVQGSHNEQFF
TGCGCCAGCAGCGTACAGGGTTCGCACAATGAGCAGTTCTTC
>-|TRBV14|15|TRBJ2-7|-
CASRGTSQPFYEQYF
TGTGCCAGCAGGGGAACAAGCCAACCTTTCTACGAGCAGTACTTC
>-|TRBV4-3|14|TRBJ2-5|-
CASSQEWGPETQYF
TGCGCCAGCAGCCAAGAGTGGGGGCCAGAGACCCAGTACTTC
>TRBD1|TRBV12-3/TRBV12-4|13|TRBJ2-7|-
CASKGQGTYEQYF
TGTGCCAGCAAAGGACAGGGCACCTACGAGCAGTACTTC
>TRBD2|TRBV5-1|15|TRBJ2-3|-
CASGGTSRSTDTQYF
TGCGCCAGCGGAGGGACTAGCAGGTCCACAGATACGCAGTATTTT
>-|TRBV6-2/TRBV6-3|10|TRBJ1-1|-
CASGNGEAFF
TGTGCCAGCGGGAACGGTGAAGCTTTCTTT
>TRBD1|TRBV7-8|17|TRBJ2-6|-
CASSLSGQRSGANVLTF
TGTGCCAGCAGCTTATCGGGACAGCGCTCTGGGGCCAACGTCCTGACTTTC
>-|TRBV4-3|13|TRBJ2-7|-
CASSQEFSNEQYF
TGCGCCAGCAGCCAAGAGTTCTCCAATGAGCAGTACTTC
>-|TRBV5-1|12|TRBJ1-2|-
CASRGQENGYTF
TGCGCCAGCAGGGGGCAGGAAAATGGCTACACCTTC
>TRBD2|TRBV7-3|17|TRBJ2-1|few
CASSPIPWREGSNEQFF
TGTGCCAGCAGCCCAATACCTTGGCGGGAGGGTTCAAATGAGCAGTTCTTC
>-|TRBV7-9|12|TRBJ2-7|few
CASSLTFYEQYF
TGTGCCAGCAGCTTAACGTTCTACGAGCAGTACTTC
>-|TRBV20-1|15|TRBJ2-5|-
CSASSRRGAGETQYF
TGCAGTGCTAGTTCTCGTCGGGGGGCCGGAGAGACCCAGTACTTC
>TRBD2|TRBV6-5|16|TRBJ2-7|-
CASAAQTSGTFYEQYF
TGTGCCAGCGCCGCCCAGACTAGCGGGACATTCTACGAGCAGTACTTC